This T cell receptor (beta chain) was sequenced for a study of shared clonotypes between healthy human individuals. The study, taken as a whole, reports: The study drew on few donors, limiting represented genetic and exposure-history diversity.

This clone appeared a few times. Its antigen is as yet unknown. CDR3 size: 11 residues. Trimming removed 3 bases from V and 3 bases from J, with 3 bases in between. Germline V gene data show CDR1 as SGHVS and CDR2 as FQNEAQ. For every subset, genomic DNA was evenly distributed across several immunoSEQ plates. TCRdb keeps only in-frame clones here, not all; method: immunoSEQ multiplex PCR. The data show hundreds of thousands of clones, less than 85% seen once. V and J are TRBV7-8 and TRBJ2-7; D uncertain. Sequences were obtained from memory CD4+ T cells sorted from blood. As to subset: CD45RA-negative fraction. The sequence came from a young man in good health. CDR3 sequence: CASSFYYEQYF. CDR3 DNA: TGTGCCAGCAGCTTTTACTACGAGCAGTACTTC.